The 23 T cell receptor beta chains below all came from one sample that was sequenced in a study of blood T cell repertoires in COVID-19. Here immunoSEQ multiplex PCR was the method, and the copy in TCRdb shows in-frame clones only, minus some. The table lists approximately 62,000 clones, 85% to 90% of them singletons, with under 1.5% in the top ten. The sample was peripheral blood. Source of these receptors: a man aged 60 to 69 with acute or convalescent COVID-19.

The chain links TRBV5-4 to TRBJ1-3; D is undetermined. Germline loops: CDR1 SGHNT, CDR2 YYREEE (reference sequence). The CDR3 consists of 13 residues. V gave up 1 base and J gave up 2 bases, with 4 bases separating them. The chain's CDR3 is CASSLSTGNTIYF. DNA of the CDR3: TGTGCCAGCAGCTTGTCTACTGGAAACACCATATATTTT.

The chain recombines TRBV13 with TRBJ2-7, with 10 bases fitting TRBD1. Germline loops: CDR1 PRHDT, CDR2 FYEKMQ (reference sequence). This CDR3 is built from 16 residues. Trimming cost V 5 bases and J 4 bases; bases outside gene matches: 11. This CDR3 reads CASSPPWDRGGYEQYF. The DNA for the CDR3 is TGTGCCAGCAGCCCTCCGTGGGACAGGGGAGGTTACGAGCAGTACTTC.

This clone was detected only once. The gene calls are TRBV27 and TRBJ1-2; possibly TRBD1 for D (5 bases). Deletions cut 6 bases from V and 2 bases from J, with 13 bases between. CDR1 is MNHEY and CDR2 is SMNVEV in the germline V gene (reference sequence). The CDR3 consists of 14 residues. CDR3 sequence (DNA): TGTGCCAGCAGACCGGCGGGGGTCAACTATGGCTACACCTTC. As protein: CASRPAGVNYGYTF.

On this clone itself: A junction boundary mismatches the germline segment, possibly from a read error. J is TRBJ2-1 and V is TRBV7-7, with TRBD2 matching 9 bases. Germline assignment: CDR1 SSHAT and CDR2 FNYEAQ (reference sequence). The CDR3 consists of 15 residues. The CDR3 protein is CASSLDSGRYNEQFF. The CDR3 DNA reads TGTGCTAGCAGCTTAGATAGCGGGAGATACAATGAGCAGTTCTTC.

The rearrangement joins TRBV5-1 to TRBJ1-2; TRBD1 is a possible D gene (5 bases). CDR3 length: 13 amino acids. With 3 bases removed from V and 4 bases from J, the gap between germline ends came to 10 bases. Germline V gene sequence: CDR1 SGHRS, CDR2 YFSETQ. For the CDR3, the DNA is TGCGCCAGCAGCTCAAAGACAGTCTATGGCTACACCTTC. This sequence encodes CASSSKTVYGYTF.

Only a few counts were recorded for this clone. The chain couples TRBV5-1 to TRBJ1-1; 7 positions agree with TRBD1. Germline CDR1 and CDR2: SGHRS and YFSETQ. V trimming: 4 bases; J trimming: 5 bases; junction bases outside the gene matches: 8. CDR3 length: 14 residues. The CDR3 bases are TGCGCCAGCAGCCTAGCAGGGGGTGGGACTGAAGCTTTCTTT. Its protein product is CASSLAGGGTEAFF.

The chain is built from TRBV6-2 or TRBV6-3 and TRBJ1-4; D is ambiguous. Looked up from germline, CDR1 is MNHEY and CDR2 is SVGEGT. This CDR3 contains 12 residues. The V end was cut by 4 bases, the J end by 8 bases, with 8 bases between. The chain's CDR3 is CASSSIREKLFF. Written as DNA, the CDR3 is TGTGCCAGCAGTTCCATCAGGGAAAAACTGTTTTTT.

CDR3 nucleotides: TGTGCCTGGGGGACTTCTGAGACCCAGTACTTC. Translation gives CAWGTSETQYF. V and J are TRBV30 and TRBJ2-5, with D possibly being TRBD2 (6 bases). V lost 5 bases to trimming and J lost 5 bases, with 9 bases between them. Germline V lookup: CDR1 GTSNPN, CDR2 SVGIG (reference sequence). The CDR3 sequence is 11 residues long.

The V gene is TRBV12-5, the J gene TRBJ1-2; D unclear. V was clipped by 0 bases and J by 5 bases, with 10 bases between them. Looked up from germline, CDR1 is LGHNT and CDR2 is FRNRAP. The length of the CDR3 is 14 residues. The DNA for the CDR3 is TGTGCTAGTGGTTTGGTACGGAGGTCTTATGGCTACACCTTC. Translated, it gives CASGLVRRSYGYTF.

The V gene is TRBV7-9, the J gene TRBJ2-5, with 8 bases matching TRBD1. The CDR3 totals 14 residues. V lost 3 bases, J lost 1 base, and 1 base stayed unmatched. Germline CDR1 is SEHNR and CDR2 is FQNEAQ (reference sequence). For the CDR3, the DNA is TGTGCCAGCAGCTTCGGACAGGGCCAAGAGACCCAGTACTTC. This codes for CASSFGQGQETQYF.

The rearrangement links TRBV19 to TRBJ2-7, with TRBD1 matching 7 bases. Germline V gene sequence: CDR1 LNHDA, CDR2 SQIVND (reference sequence). The CDR3 covers 12 residues. V shed 4 bases and J 5 bases; nucleotides not matched to a gene: 2. CDR3 in amino acids: CASSRQGHEQYF. In nucleotides, the CDR3 is TGTGCCAGTAGTAGACAGGGCCACGAGCAGTACTTC.

This chain connects TRBV24-1 to TRBJ2-3; 10 positions agree with TRBD1. Germline V gene lookup returns CDR1 KGHDR and CDR2 SFDVKD. The CDR3 is 15 residues long. Germline trimming cut 2 bases from V and 3 bases from J; bases unmatched to any gene: 1. CDR3 loop: CATSDSDRGTDTQYF. DNA of the CDR3: TGTGCCACCAGTGATTCGGACAGGGGGACAGATACGCAGTATTTT.

V gene TRBV9 combines with J gene TRBJ1-3; possible D gene TRBD1, 5 bases. The germline V and J ends were trimmed by 0 bases and 0 bases, with 7 bases remaining between them. CDR1 is SGDLS and CDR2 is YYNGEE in the germline V gene. The CDR3 runs to 15 residues. CDR3 loop: CASSVGQSSGNTIYF. CDR3 DNA: TGTGCCAGCAGCGTAGGACAGAGCTCTGGAAACACCATATATTTT.

V and J are TRBV7-9 and TRBJ2-1, with D tentatively TRBD2 (5 bases). Germline V gene sequence: CDR1 SEHNR, CDR2 FQNEAQ (reference sequence). This CDR3 has 17 amino acids. Trimming shortened V by 1 base and J by 0 bases, and 13 bases separated the two germline ends. The DNA for the CDR3 is TGTGCCAGCAGCTTAGATGGAGGCGGCCGCTCCTACAATGAGCAGTTCTTC. Translation: CASSLDGGGRSYNEQFF.

The gene calls are TRBV7-9 and TRBJ2-2; the D is unclear. Per the germline V gene, CDR1 is SEHNR and CDR2 is FQNEAQ (reference sequence). The CDR3 has 12 residues. The V end lost 5 bases, the J end lost 6 bases, and 7 bases lay between the germline ends. CDR3 nucleotide sequence: TGTGCCAGCAGCCCCATAGCCGGGGAGCTGTTTTTT. It codes for CASSPIAGELFF.

The chain uses TRBV7-3 and TRBJ2-7, with 10 positions matching TRBD1. Germline V gene sequence: CDR1 SGHTA, CDR2 FQGTGA. The CDR3 extends over 15 amino acids. Unmatched junction bases numbered 6, after V lost 2 bases and J lost 5 bases. CDR3 coding DNA: TGTGCCAGCAGCTTAGGGACAGGGGCTCGCAACGAGCAGTACTTC. Amino acid sequence: CASSLGTGARNEQYF. The full variable domain, in which reference TRBV7-3 and TRBJ2-7 provide the parts outside the CDR3, is GAGVSQTPSNKVTEKGKYVELRCDPISGHTALYWYRQSLGQGPEFLIYFQGTGAADDSGLPNDRFFAVRPEGSVSTLKIQRTERGDSAVYLCASSLGTGARNEQYFGPGTRLTVT.

The rearrangement uses TRBV30 and TRBJ1-2; a weak D match, TRBD1 (6 bases). The CDR3 totals 15 residues. V was clipped by 2 bases and J by 7 bases, with 20 bases between them. Per the germline V gene, CDR1 is GTSNPN and CDR2 is SVGIG (reference sequence). The CDR3 nucleotides are TGTGCCTGGAGTTCCCTCGTGGGGGCGGTAGTTGGCTACACCTTC. It yields the protein CAWSSLVGAVVGYTF.

J is TRBJ1-1 and V is TRBV7-9; TRBD1 matches at 9 bases. CDR1 is SEHNR, CDR2 FQNEAQ, per germline (reference sequence). V shed 3 bases, J shed 1 base, and the junction held 3 bases outside the gene matches. CDR3 length: 15 amino acids. The CDR3 region is CASSLRTGENTEAFF. The CDR3 region has the DNA TGTGCCAGCAGCTTGCGGACAGGGGAGAACACTGAAGCTTTCTTT.

This clone was counted once. CDR3 in DNA: TGTGCCAGCAGCGGACGGGACAGGGGGGGCCCAGATACGCAGTATTTT. Protein product: CASSGRDRGGPDTQYF. The V and J genes are TRBV11-1 and TRBJ2-3, with 11 bases aligning to TRBD1. V shed 5 bases, J shed 4 bases, and the junction held 8 bases outside the gene matches. The CDR3 is made up of 16 amino acids. Germline CDR1 is SGHAT and CDR2 is FQDESV (reference sequence).

The CDR3 loop reads CASSQVQLAGDEQFF. The CDR3 DNA sequence: TGCGCCAGCAGCCAAGTACAATTAGCGGGCGATGAGCAGTTCTTC. The chain employs TRBV4-3 and TRBJ2-1; 7 bases map to TRBD2. The CDR3 runs 15 residues. V lost 1 base to trimming and J lost 8 bases; unmatched junction nucleotides: 8. The germline CDR1 and CDR2 sequences are LGHNA and YSLEER.

The CDR3 region is CASSPPGTIQPQHF. CDR3 nucleotide sequence: TGTGCCAGCAGTCCACCCGGGACAATACAGCCCCAGCATTTT. J is TRBJ1-5 and V is TRBV27, with D tentatively TRBD1 (6 bases). The CDR3 runs 14 residues. V was cut by 5 bases and J by 7 bases, with 15 bases left in between. CDR1 and CDR2 from the germline V gene are MNHEY and SMNVEV (reference sequence).

This sequence joins TRBV15 and TRBJ2-5, with a weak D call TRBD2 (6 bases). The CDR3 loop spans 13 amino acids. Trimming cost V 0 bases and J 10 bases, with 12 bases left between them. The germline V gene has CDR1 LNHNV and CDR2 YYDKDF (reference sequence). The CDR3 DNA reads as TGTGCCACCAGCAGAGATCTGGGAGGCGTCCAGTACTTC. Amino acids: CATSRDLGGVQYF.

Only a few counts were recorded for this clone. This chain connects TRBV27 to TRBJ2-7; 7 bases agree with TRBD1. Germline-derived CDR1 and CDR2 are MNHEY and SMNVEV (reference sequence). The CDR3 sequence is 14 residues long. V shed 8 bases and J 3 bases; nucleotides not matched to a gene: 10. CDR3 in amino acids: CASPRDTGDYEQYF. CDR3 nucleotide sequence: TGTGCCAGCCCTCGAGACACAGGGGACTACGAGCAGTACTTC.